The 6 T cell receptor beta chains presented below share a single source sample, sequenced in a study of blood T cells in healthy people across ages (dated by TCRdb to the mid-2010s). Libraries were made using 5' RACE. Sequenced on an Illumina HiSeq 2500. A second PCR of roughly 7 to 11 cycles was performed with a sample-barcoded 5' primer and a J-beta primer mix. TCRdb passed the public sequencing reads through fastp at Q25 and MiXCR, retaining productive beta sequences. All rows with the same CDR3 protein become a single entry with the most common DNA and genes. In this sample the table shows hundreds of thousands of distinct CDR3 sequences, approximately 53% of which occur a single time. Approximately 40% of the sample lies in the top ten. The sequencing input was blood. These receptors originate from a man older than 75 in good health.

CDR3 in DNA: TGTGCCAGCAGCCAAAGTGGACTAGCGGGAGGCTACGAGCAGTACTTC. It encodes CASSQSGLAGGYEQYF. J is TRBJ2-7 and V is TRBV3-1, with 14 positions matching TRBD2. CDR1 LGHDT and CDR2 YNNKEL come from the germline V gene (reference sequence). The CDR3 consists of 16 residues. V lost 2 bases, J lost 3 bases, and 3 bases stayed unmatched.

The chain couples TRBV11-1 to TRBJ2-1, with D possibly matching TRBD2 (6 bases). The CDR3 contains 15 residues. Germline CDR1 and CDR2: SGHAT and FQDESV (reference sequence). Trimming stripped 4 bases from V and 1 base from J, with 11 bases between. The DNA of the CDR3 is TGTGCCAGCAGCTCGACTAGTGCGTCCTACAATGAGCAGTTCTTC. Amino acid sequence: CASSSTSASYNEQFF.

This clonotype was detected only a few times. The CDR3 region has the DNA TGTGCCAGCAGTGAAACTGGGACTCTAGCTAACTATGGCTACACCTTC. It translates to CASSETGTLANYGYTF. V and J are TRBV25-1 and TRBJ1-2; possibly TRBD1 for D (5 bases). Germline loops: CDR1 MGHDK, CDR2 SYGVNS. The CDR3 has 16 amino acids. V was pared by 2 bases and J by 0 bases, with 13 bases between.

V and J are TRBV6-1 and TRBJ2-3; 10 bases are shared with TRBD2. The V segment lost 9 bases and the J segment 6 bases; nucleotides outside the gene matches: 15. From germline, CDR1 is MNHNS and CDR2 SASEGT. The CDR3 covers 16 residues. CDR3 DNA: TGTGCCAGTGCCCTGGAGGGACTAGCGCCGGGGGATACGCAGTATTTT. This encodes CASALEGLAPGDTQYF.

The rearrangement uses TRBV5-1 and TRBJ2-7; a weak D match, TRBD2 (5 bases). The CDR3 runs to 14 residues. Trimming cost V 2 bases and J 3 bases, with 12 bases left between them. Germline V gene lookup returns CDR1 SGHRS and CDR2 YFSETQ. This CDR3 reads CASSFAAGFYEQYF. DNA for the CDR3: TGCGCCAGCAGCTTTGCGGCGGGCTTCTACGAGCAGTACTTC.

The V gene is TRBV2, the J gene TRBJ2-2; 8 bases agree with TRBD1. This CDR3 is 14 amino acids long. After removal of 5 bases from V and 5 bases from J, the junction contained 4 bases not matched to a gene. CDR1 is SNHLY and CDR2 is FYNNEI in the germline V gene. The CDR3 is CASSRQGRTGELFF. CDR3 in DNA: TGTGCCAGCAGTCGACAGGGGAGAACCGGGGAGCTGTTTTTT.